The 8 T cell receptor beta chains listed next were all sequenced from one sample in a study of T cells expressing NK-cell markers. After re-calling the 5' RACE reads, TCRdb lists one entry per CDR3 protein, DNA absent. The sample totals some 450,000 distinct CDR3 sequences. The sample taken for sequencing was blood T cells: a sorted CD56 or NKG2C T cell subset, CD4+ or CD8+ T cells, or bulk PBMC T cells (not recorded which). The origin of the receptors is a woman between 18 and 70 years old in good health.

The V call is TRBV3-1, the J call TRBJ1-1; TCRdb indicates TRBD1, and absent DNA this call remains unverified. The V gene's germline CDR1 is LGHDT and CDR2 YNNKEL (reference sequence). The CDR3 contains 15 residues. CDR3 amino acids: CASSRQPGPGTEAFF.

CDR3: CASKGPSSGSDETQYF. The gene calls are TRBV19 and TRBJ2-5; the TCRdb call, TRBD2, lacks DNA for checking. This CDR3 region has 16 residues. Germline CDR1 is LNHDA and CDR2 is SQIVND (reference sequence).

This chain joins TRBV18 and TRBJ2-7; the D call from TCRdb, TRBD2, cannot be confirmed without DNA. This CDR3 is 17 amino acids long. CDR1 and CDR2 (germline): KGHSH, LQKENI. This CDR3 is CASSPTGLAGGFSEQYF.

This chain connects TRBV6-2 or TRBV6-3 to TRBJ2-1; the TCRdb D gene call, TRBD2, has no DNA to confirm it. This CDR3 spans 18 amino acids. Germline loops: CDR1 MNHEY, CDR2 SVGEGT. The chain's CDR3 is CASSYSPGLAGVVNEQFF.

This chain uses TRBV30 with TRBJ1-1. Looked up from germline, CDR1 is GTSNPN and CDR2 is SVGIG (reference sequence). This CDR3 has 11 amino acids. The CDR3 spells CAWSVGTEAFF.

CDR3 protein: CASSQSAGVNEKLFF. The chain recombines TRBV16 with TRBJ1-4; TCRdb's assignment of TRBD1 cannot be checked, as there is no DNA. The CDR3 covers 15 residues. In germline, CDR1 is KGHSY, CDR2 FQNENV. Variable domain in full (rest from reference TRBV16 and TRBJ1-4): GEEVAQTPKHLVRGEGQKAKLYCAPIKGHSYVFWYQQVLKNEFKFLISFQNENVFDETGMPKERFSAKCLPNSPCSLEIQATKLEDSAVYFCASSQSAGVNEKLFFGSGTQLSVL.

The V call is TRBV6-1, the J call TRBJ1-2; without DNA, the TCRdb call of TRBD1 cannot be checked. Germline V CDR1 and CDR2: MNHNS, SASEGT. The CDR3 length is 13 residues. The CDR3 sequence is CASSEDRGYGYTF.

The J gene is TRBJ2-5, the V gene TRBV9; lacking DNA, the TRBD1 call made by TCRdb goes unchecked. Germline CDR1 and CDR2: SGDLS and YYNGEE. The CDR3 has 13 amino acids. The CDR3 here is CASSRTLGETQYF.